The entry below describes one T cell receptor (beta chain). This sample was included in a study of blood T cell repertoires in COVID-19. The CDR3 length is 16 residues. V lost 1 base to trimming and J lost 3 bases; unmatched junction nucleotides: 3. Germline CDR1 SEHNR, CDR2 FQNEAQ (reference sequence). Clones were read by immunoSEQ multiplex PCR, and TCRdb kept only the in-frame ones, dropping some. The data contain about 100,000 clones, around four fifths of them singletons. The TCR originated in a man aged 65 to 85 with active or convalescent COVID-19. Sequencing used peripheral blood. This chain joins TRBV7-9 and TRBJ2-1, with 10 bases fitting TRBD2. CDR3 nucleotides: TGTGCCAGCAGCTTAGTACTAGCGGGATTCTACAATGAGCAGTTCTTC. Amino acid sequence: CASSLVLAGFYNEQFF.